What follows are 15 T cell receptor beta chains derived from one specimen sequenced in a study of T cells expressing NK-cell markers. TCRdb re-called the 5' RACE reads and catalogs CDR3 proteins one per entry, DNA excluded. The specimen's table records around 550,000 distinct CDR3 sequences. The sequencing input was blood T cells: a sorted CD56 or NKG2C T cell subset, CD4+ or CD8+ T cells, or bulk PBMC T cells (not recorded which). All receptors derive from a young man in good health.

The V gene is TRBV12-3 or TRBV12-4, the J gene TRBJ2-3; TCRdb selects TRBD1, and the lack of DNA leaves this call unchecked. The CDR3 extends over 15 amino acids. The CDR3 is CASSTGVSRTDTQYF.

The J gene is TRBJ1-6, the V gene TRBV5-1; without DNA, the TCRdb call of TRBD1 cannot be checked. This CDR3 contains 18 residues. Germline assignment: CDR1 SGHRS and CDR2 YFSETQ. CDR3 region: CASSLFLMAGQEFRPLHF.

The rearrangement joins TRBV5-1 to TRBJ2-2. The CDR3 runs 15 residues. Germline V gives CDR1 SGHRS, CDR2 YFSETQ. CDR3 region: CASSLGRSNTGELFF.

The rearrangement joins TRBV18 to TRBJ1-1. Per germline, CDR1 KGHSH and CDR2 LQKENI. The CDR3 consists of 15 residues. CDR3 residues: CASSLLWSLDTEAFF.

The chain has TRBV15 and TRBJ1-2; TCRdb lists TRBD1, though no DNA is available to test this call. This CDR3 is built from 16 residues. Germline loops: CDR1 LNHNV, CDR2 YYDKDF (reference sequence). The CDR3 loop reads CATSKKGARGNYGYTF.

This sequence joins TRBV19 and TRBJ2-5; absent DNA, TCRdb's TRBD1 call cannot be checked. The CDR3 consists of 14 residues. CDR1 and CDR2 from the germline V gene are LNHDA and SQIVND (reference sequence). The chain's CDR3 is CASTPGTDQETQYF.

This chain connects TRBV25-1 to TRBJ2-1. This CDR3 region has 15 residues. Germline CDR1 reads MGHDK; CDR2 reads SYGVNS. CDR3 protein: CASSDYSGQRNEQFF.

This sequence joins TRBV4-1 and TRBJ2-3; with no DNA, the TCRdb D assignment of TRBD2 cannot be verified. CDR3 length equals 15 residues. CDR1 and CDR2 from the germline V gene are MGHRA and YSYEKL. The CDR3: CASRSGATSTDTQYF.

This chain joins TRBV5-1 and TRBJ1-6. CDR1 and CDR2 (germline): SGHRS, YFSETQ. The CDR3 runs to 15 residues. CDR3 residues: CASSPLGGTKAPLHF. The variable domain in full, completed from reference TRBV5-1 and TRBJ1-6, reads KAGVTQTPRYLIKTRGQQVTLSCSPISGHRSVSWYQQTPGQGLQFLFEYFSETQRNKGNFPGRFSGRQFSNSRSEMNVSTLELGDSALYLCASSPLGGTKAPLHFGNGTRLTVT.

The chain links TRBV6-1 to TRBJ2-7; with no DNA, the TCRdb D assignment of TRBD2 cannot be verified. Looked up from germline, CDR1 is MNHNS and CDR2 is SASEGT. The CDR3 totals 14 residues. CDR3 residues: CASNIAGDFYEQYF.

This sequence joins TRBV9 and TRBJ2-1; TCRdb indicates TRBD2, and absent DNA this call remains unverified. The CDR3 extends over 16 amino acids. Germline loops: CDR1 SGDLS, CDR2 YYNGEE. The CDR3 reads CASSARSGSVYNEQFF.

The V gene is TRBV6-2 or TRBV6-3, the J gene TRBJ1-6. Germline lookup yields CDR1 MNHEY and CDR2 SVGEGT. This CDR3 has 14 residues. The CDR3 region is CASSYSDLGSPLHF.

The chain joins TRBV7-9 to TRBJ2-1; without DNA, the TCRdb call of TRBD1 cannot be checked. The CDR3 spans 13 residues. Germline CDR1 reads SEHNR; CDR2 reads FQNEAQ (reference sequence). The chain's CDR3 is CASEGGSGDEQFF.

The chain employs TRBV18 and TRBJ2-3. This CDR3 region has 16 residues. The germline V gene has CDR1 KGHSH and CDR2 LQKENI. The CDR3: CASSPPGVRVGDTQYF.

The CDR3 protein is CATSDLEGLGEQFF. The chain joins TRBV24-1 to TRBJ2-1; TCRdb's D call of TRBD2 is untestable without DNA. CDR3 length: 14 residues. The germline CDR1 and CDR2 sequences are KGHDR and SFDVKD.